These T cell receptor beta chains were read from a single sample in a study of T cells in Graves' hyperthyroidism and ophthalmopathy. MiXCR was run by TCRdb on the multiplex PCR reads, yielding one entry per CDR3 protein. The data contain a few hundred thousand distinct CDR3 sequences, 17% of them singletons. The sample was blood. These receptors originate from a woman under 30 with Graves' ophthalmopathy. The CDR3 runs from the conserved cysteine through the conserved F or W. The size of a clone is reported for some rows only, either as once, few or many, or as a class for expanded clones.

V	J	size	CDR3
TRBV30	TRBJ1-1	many	CAWSEQGAQGTEAFF
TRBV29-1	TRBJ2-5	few	CSVDLAGWGETQYF
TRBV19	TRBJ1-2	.	CATDGAATYGYTF
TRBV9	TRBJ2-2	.	CASSGFGGGGTGELFF
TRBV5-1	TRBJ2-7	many	CASSLDEVAYEQYF
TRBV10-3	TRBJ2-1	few	CAIHERETAEQFF
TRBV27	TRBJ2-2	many	CASSLIPTGELFF
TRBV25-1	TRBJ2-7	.	CASSATRDRGHEQYF
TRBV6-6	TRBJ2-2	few	CASSYSSKRGLNTGELFF
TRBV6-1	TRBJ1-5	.	CASDRSNQPQHF
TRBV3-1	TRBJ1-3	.	CAGSQVLSGNTIYF
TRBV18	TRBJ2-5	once	CASSPPEREETQYF
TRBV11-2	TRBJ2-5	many	CASSSGTGGGKTQYF
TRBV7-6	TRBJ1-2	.	CASSLAPDRGFGGYTF
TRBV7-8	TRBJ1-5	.	CASSFFDRPYDNQPQHF
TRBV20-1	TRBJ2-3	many	CSADSTSGDIGTDTQYF
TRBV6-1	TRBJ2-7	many	CASRPPWTDLYEQYF
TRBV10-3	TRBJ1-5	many	CAISPGTGGLQPQHF
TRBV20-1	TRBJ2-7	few	CSAGTSGRGTYEQYF
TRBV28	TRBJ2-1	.	CASSQVGYRDNEQFF
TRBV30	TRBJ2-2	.	CAWRGQNTGELFF
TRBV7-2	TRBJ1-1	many	CASRIDRYTEAFF
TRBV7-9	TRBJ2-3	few	CASSLAESRGPTYTQYF
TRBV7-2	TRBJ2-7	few	CASSTRDSKKYF
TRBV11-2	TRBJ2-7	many	CASSRDGESYEQYF
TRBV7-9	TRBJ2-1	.	CASSFEKGGRNEQFF
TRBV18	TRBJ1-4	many	CASSPKGLEEKLFF
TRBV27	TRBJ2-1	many	CASFTLGEGRGNEQFF
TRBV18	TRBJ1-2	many	CASSPRTVIAGYTF
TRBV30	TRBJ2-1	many	CAWSKTVPGYNEQFF
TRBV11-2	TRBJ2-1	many	CASSLADRYNEQFF
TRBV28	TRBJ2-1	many	CASRARGWGEQFF
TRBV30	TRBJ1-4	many	CAWSVQGGIEKLFF
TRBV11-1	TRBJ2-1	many	CASSLSSGRVNEQFF
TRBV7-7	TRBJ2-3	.	CASSFGAGGTDTQYF
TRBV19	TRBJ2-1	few	CASSIVSGDSSYNEQFF